The 27 T cell receptor beta chains below were found in one sample sequenced in a study of STAT3 mutations in large granular lymphocyte leukemia. Overall study results and limits: Every T-LGLL patient had at least one immunodominant TCRbeta clonotype.

Their antigen targets remain unknown. Some clones are missing from TCRdb's copy, which holds only in-frame ones; the method was immunoSEQ multiplex PCR. The sample lists roughly 9,700 clones; roughly 87% were seen once. The sequenced material came from peripheral blood mononuclear cells. All receptors come from a man aged 60-69 years with T-cell large granular lymphocyte leukemia. Some clones in this sample may be carry-over from other donors' samples.

This chain links TRBV6-6 with TRBJ2-7; no clear D gene. This CDR3 contains 12 residues. CDR1 is MNHNY, CDR2 SVGAGI, per germline (reference sequence). The V end was cut by 8 bases, the J end by 0 bases, with 8 bases between. CDR3 sequence reads: CASGRSSYEQYF. The CDR3 coding sequence is TGTGCCAGCGGCCGGTCCTCCTACGAGCAGTACTTC.

This clone has more than one count but fewer than ten. This chain joins TRBV10-1 and TRBJ1-3, with no clear D. V lost 0 bases and J 2 bases, leaving 5 bases between the germline ends. Germline CDR1 is WNHNN and CDR2 is SYGVQD (reference sequence). The CDR3 has 14 amino acids. The CDR3 sequence: CASSESTTGNTIYF. The CDR3 DNA reads as TGCGCCAGCAGTGAGTCAACGACTGGAAACACCATATATTTT.

V usage is TRBV16 and J usage is TRBJ1-5; 7 positions agree with TRBD1. CDR3 size: 16 residues. V lost 4 bases to trimming and J lost 1 base; unmatched junction nucleotides: 7. CDR1 KGHSY and CDR2 FQNENV come from the germline V gene. For the CDR3, the DNA is TGTGCCAGCAGCCCCCACAGGGGTCGGAGCAATCAGCCCCAGCATTTT. Translated, it gives CASSPHRGRSNQPQHF.

This sequence joins TRBV7-9 and TRBJ2-5; 16 nucleotides line up with TRBD2. The ends lost 5 bases at V and 5 bases at J; junction bases unmatched: 5. The CDR3 length is 16 residues. CDR1 is SEHNR and CDR2 is FQNEAQ in the germline V gene (reference sequence). The CDR3 coding sequence is TGTGCCAGCAGCAGCCCGGGACTAGCGGGAGGGGAGACCCAGTACTTC. Translation: CASSSPGLAGGETQYF.

This chain joins TRBV4-1 and TRBJ2-7, with D perhaps being TRBD1 or TRBD2 (5 bases each). CDR3 length: 13 amino acids. Germline CDR1 is MGHRA and CDR2 is YSYEKL. Trimming removed 0 bases at V and 6 bases at J, with 9 bases between. The CDR3 DNA follows: TGCGCCAGCAGCCAAGACCCAGGGACCGAGCAGTACTTC. Its translation is CASSQDPGTEQYF.

The chain joins TRBV7-2 to TRBJ2-7; 8 nucleotides agree with TRBD1. The germline CDR1 and CDR2 sequences are SGHTA and FQGNSA. The CDR3 has 17 residues. Losses at the gene ends were 5 bases for V and 2 bases for J; bases not matched to a gene: 14. The CDR3 DNA reads TGTGCCAGCAGCCCCGGGACAGGACGAGCGGATGCCTACGAGCAGTACTTC. This sequence encodes CASSPGTGRADAYEQYF.

The V call is TRBV18, the J call TRBJ2-1; 8 nucleotides match TRBD2. CDR1 and CDR2 (germline): KGHSH, LQKENI. This CDR3 is built from 15 residues. Trimming cost V 2 bases and J 2 bases; bases outside gene matches: 2. CDR3 coding DNA: TGTGCCAGCTCACCAGAGCGGGAGCCCTACAATGAGCAGTTCTTC. It encodes CASSPEREPYNEQFF.

This sequence joins TRBV7-3 and TRBJ2-5, with D perhaps matching TRBD2 (5 bases). The germline V gene has CDR1 SGHTA and CDR2 FQGTGA. This CDR3 is 16 amino acids long. Between the trimmed V and J ends, which lost 2 bases and 2 bases, there was a span of 15 bases. The CDR3 DNA is TGTGCCAGCAGCTTAGGGGTGGGAGTTGGGCAAGAGACCCAGTACTTC. Amino acids: CASSLGVGVGQETQYF.

The gene calls are TRBV18 and TRBJ1-2, with D perhaps TRBD1 (5 bases). Germline CDR1 and CDR2: KGHSH and LQKENI. V lost 6 bases and J 6 bases, leaving 14 bases between the germline ends. The CDR3 consists of 13 residues. The CDR3 coding sequence is TGTGCCAGCTCGGGTTACCAGACAGATGGCTACACCTTC. Translated, it gives CASSGYQTDGYTF. Combining the CDR3 with reference TRBV18 and TRBJ1-2 gives the whole variable domain NAGVMQNPRHLVRRRGQEARLRCSPMKGHSHVYWYRQLPEEGLKFMVYLQKENIIDESGMPKERFSAEFPKEGPSILRIQQVVRGDSAAYFCASSGYQTDGYTFGSGTRLTVV.

The V call is TRBV30, the J call TRBJ2-7; 13 nucleotides match TRBD2. CDR3 size: 14 residues. V gave up 0 bases and J gave up 12 bases; unmatched junction bases: 8. CDR1 and CDR2 (germline): GTSNPN, SVGIG (reference sequence). CDR3 in amino acids: CAWSVPLRTSGRYF. In DNA, the CDR3 is TGTGCCTGGAGTGTACCGCTCCGGACTAGCGGGAGGTACTTC.

The chain uses TRBV7-2 and TRBJ2-1; D is possibly TRBD1 or TRBD2 (6 bases each). The CDR3 covers 17 residues. With 5 bases removed from V and 4 bases from J, the gap between germline ends came to 21 bases. Looked up from germline, CDR1 is SGHTA and CDR2 is FQGNSA. This CDR3 reads CASSRRGWRGLYNEQFF. The CDR3 DNA reads as TGTGCCAGCAGCCGGAGGGGGTGGAGGGGTTTATACAATGAGCAGTTCTTC.

The rearrangement joins TRBV5-1 to TRBJ2-5; either TRBD1 or TRBD2 may supply D (5 bases each). The CDR3 covers 14 residues. Trimming took 5 bases from V and 2 from J, leaving 13 bases between them. Germline V gene data show CDR1 as SGHRS and CDR2 as YFSETQ. CDR3 sequence reads: CASRRGSGQETQYF. As DNA, the CDR3 is TGCGCCAGCAGGAGGGGTTCGGGACAAGAGACCCAGTACTTC.

This sequence joins TRBV4-2 and TRBJ2-3; D remains unclear. The CDR3 runs 15 residues. Germline assignment: CDR1 LGHNA and CDR2 YNFKEQ. The germline V and J ends were trimmed by 0 bases and 1 base, with 8 bases remaining between them. The CDR3 region is CASSQEGFRTDTQYF. Written as DNA, the CDR3 is TGTGCCAGCAGCCAAGAGGGGTTCCGCACAGATACGCAGTATTTT.

The V call is TRBV28, the J call TRBJ1-4; D gene ambiguous. V was trimmed by 2 bases and J by 8 bases, leaving 6 bases between them. The CDR3 covers 12 residues. In germline, CDR1 is MDHEN, CDR2 SYDVKM. CDR3 sequence: CASSLPNEKLFF. The CDR3 nucleotides read TGTGCCAGCAGTTTACCGAACGAAAAACTGTTTTTT.

This clone was observed a single time. One junction end disagrees with the germline gene, perhaps due to a read error. The chain joins TRBV7-7 to TRBJ2-5; a possible D gene is TRBD2 (5 bases). The CDR3 loop spans 14 amino acids. CDR1 is SSHAT, CDR2 FNYEAQ, per germline (reference sequence). The CDR3 sequence: CASSLGGSQETQYF. As DNA, the CDR3 is TGTGCTAGCAGCTTAGGTGGGAGCCAAGAGACCCAGTACTTC. Together with reference TRBV7-7 and TRBJ2-5, the CDR3 gives the full variable domain: GAGVSQSPRYKVTKRGQDVTLRCDPISSHATLYWYQQALGQGPEFLTYFNYEAQPDKSGLPSDRFSAERPEGSISTLTIQRTEQRDSAMYRCASSLGGSQETQYFGPGTRLLVL.

The chain has TRBV30 and TRBJ2-2; 7 positions agree with TRBD1. The CDR3 extends over 13 amino acids. V shed 4 bases, J shed 5 bases, and the junction held 4 bases outside the gene matches. The germline V gene encodes CDR1 GTSNPN and CDR2 SVGIG (reference sequence). The CDR3 DNA follows: TGTGCCTGGACGCGGACAGGAACCGGGGAGCTGTTTTTT. Translation gives CAWTRTGTGELFF.

This rearrangement joins TRBV18 to TRBJ2-7, with TRBD2 as a possible D gene (7 bases). The germline V and J ends were trimmed by 6 bases and 3 bases, with 15 bases remaining between them. This CDR3 contains 14 residues. CDR1 and CDR2 (germline): KGHSH, LQKENI. DNA of the CDR3: TGTGCCAGCTCTCTGGCGGGGGCCCTCTACGAGCAGTACTTC. Residues: CASSLAGALYEQYF.

The rearrangement uses TRBV5-1 and TRBJ2-7, with D unresolved. V lost 5 bases, J lost 6 bases, and 18 bases lay in between. The germline V gene has CDR1 SGHRS and CDR2 YFSETQ. CDR3 length: 14 amino acids. This CDR3 reads CASRGGQVVSEQYF. The CDR3 DNA follows: TGCGCCAGCAGAGGTGGGCAAGTCGTTAGCGAGCAGTACTTC.

This clone has just a few counts. This chain joins TRBV7-9 and TRBJ2-7; 10 positions match TRBD1. The CDR3 consists of 15 residues. CDR1 is SEHNR, CDR2 FQNEAQ, per germline (reference sequence). V shed 7 bases and J 5 bases; nucleotides not matched to a gene: 11. CDR3 sequence (DNA): TGTGCCAGCACCGATTTAGGGACAGGGGTCCACGAGCAGTACTTC. Protein product: CASTDLGTGVHEQYF.

V gene TRBV30 combines with J gene TRBJ1-1, with D perhaps matching TRBD1 (5 bases). The length of the CDR3 is 14 residues. Germline CDR1 and CDR2: GTSNPN and SVGIG (reference sequence). The V gene lost 3 bases and the J gene lost 3 bases, with 14 bases spanning the gap. CDR3 bases: TGTGCCTGGAGCCACCCGGGCAGGGACACTGAAGCTTTCTTT. Translated, it gives CAWSHPGRDTEAFF.

This clone was recorded a few times. The V gene is TRBV2, the J gene TRBJ2-7; no firm D call. Germline V gene data show CDR1 as SNHLY and CDR2 as FYNNEI. The V and J ends lost 0 bases and 3 bases respectively, with 18 bases between them. The CDR3 length is 17 residues. The CDR3 region is CASSEASSWTAVYEQYF. CDR3 bases: TGTGCCAGCAGTGAAGCTTCCTCGTGGACGGCCGTCTACGAGCAGTACTTC.

This chain uses TRBV18 with TRBJ1-3; maybe TRBD1 (5 bases). The CDR3 contains 16 residues. Between the trimmed V and J ends, which lost 2 bases and 0 bases, there was a span of 11 bases. From germline, CDR1 is KGHSH and CDR2 LQKENI. Here the CDR3 reads CASSPVGGPSGNTIYF. CDR3 bases: TGTGCCAGCTCACCAGTCGGGGGACCCTCTGGAAACACCATATATTTT.

The V gene is TRBV6-6, the J gene TRBJ2-3; possibly TRBD1 for D (5 bases). Germline V CDR1 and CDR2: MNHNY, SVGAGI (reference sequence). V was trimmed by 6 bases and J by 3 bases, leaving 7 bases between them. This CDR3 has 12 amino acids. CDR3 in DNA: TGTGCCAGCAGCCAGGGTACAGATACGCAGTATTTT. Protein product: CASSQGTDTQYF.

The chain uses TRBV5-1 and TRBJ2-1; no reliable D call. V was clipped by 0 bases and J by 1 base, with 8 bases between them. Germline loops: CDR1 SGHRS, CDR2 YFSETQ. The CDR3 is 15 residues long. Here the CDR3 DNA reads TGCGCCAGCAGCTTGGTGGGCTTATCCTACAATGAGCAGTTCTTC. Translated, it gives CASSLVGLSYNEQFF. The full variable domain, in which reference TRBV5-1 and TRBJ2-1 provide the parts outside the CDR3, is KAGVTQTPRYLIKTRGQQVTLSCSPISGHRSVSWYQQTPGQGLQFLFEYFSETQRNKGNFPGRFSGRQFSNSRSEMNVSTLELGDSALYLCASSLVGLSYNEQFFGPGTRLTVL.

The chain is built from TRBV11-3 and TRBJ1-1; TRBD1 agrees at 9 bases. The germline CDR1 and CDR2 sequences are SGHNT and YENEEA. Trimming at V came to 4 bases and at J to 3 bases, leaving 6 bases not matched to a gene. The CDR3 runs to 15 residues. The CDR3 sequence is CASSYGQGRDTEAFF. As DNA, the CDR3 is TGTGCCAGCAGCTACGGACAGGGGAGGGACACTGAAGCTTTCTTT.

As DNA, the CDR3 is TGTGCCAGCAGCAATTATGTCGGGGGGTACCAAGAGACCCAGTACTTC. Amino acid sequence: CASSNYVGGYQETQYF. The chain uses TRBV28 and TRBJ2-5, with TRBD2 matching over 7 bases. The CDR3 consists of 16 residues. The V gene's germline CDR1 is MDHEN and CDR2 SYDVKM. Germline trimming cut 6 bases from V and 0 bases from J; bases unmatched to any gene: 10. Supplemented by reference TRBV28 and TRBJ2-5, the full variable domain reads DVKVTQSSRYLVKRTGEKVFLECVQDMDHENMFWYRQDPGLGLRLIYFSYDVKMKEKGDIPEGYSVSREKKERFSLILESASTNQTSMYLCASSNYVGGYQETQYFGPGTRLLVL.

This clone has more than one count but fewer than ten. Here the CDR3 reads CASSSTPGQGAWYGYTF. In nucleotides, the CDR3 is TGTGCCAGCAGCTCCACTCCCGGACAGGGTGCATGGTATGGCTACACCTTC. The chain carries TRBV7-8 and TRBJ1-2; 8 nucleotides match TRBD1. V was pared by 4 bases and J by 5 bases, with 15 bases of the junction left unmatched. The CDR3 sequence is 17 residues long. From germline, CDR1 is SGHVS and CDR2 FQNEAQ.